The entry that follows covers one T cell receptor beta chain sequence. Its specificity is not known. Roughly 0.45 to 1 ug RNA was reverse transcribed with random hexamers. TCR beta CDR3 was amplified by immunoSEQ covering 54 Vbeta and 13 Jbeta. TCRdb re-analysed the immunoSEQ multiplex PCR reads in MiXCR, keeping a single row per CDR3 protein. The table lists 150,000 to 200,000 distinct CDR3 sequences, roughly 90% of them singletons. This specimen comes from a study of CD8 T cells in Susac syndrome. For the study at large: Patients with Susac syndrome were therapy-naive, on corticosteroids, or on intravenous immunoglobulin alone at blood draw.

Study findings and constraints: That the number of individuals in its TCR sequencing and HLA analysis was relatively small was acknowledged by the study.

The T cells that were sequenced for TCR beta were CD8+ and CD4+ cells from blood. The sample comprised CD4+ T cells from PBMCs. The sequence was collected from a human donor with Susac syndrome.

The CDR3 DNA sequence: TGTGCCAGCAGCCAAGCGTTAGCGGGGGCAAGCAATGAGCAGTTCTTC. It encodes CASSQALAGASNEQFF. The J gene is TRBJ2-1, the V gene TRBV4-2; 9 nucleotides match TRBD2. CDR1 is LGHNA and CDR2 is YNFKEQ in the germline V gene. Germline trimming cut 1 base from V and 6 bases from J; bases unmatched to any gene: 7. The CDR3 extends over 16 amino acids.